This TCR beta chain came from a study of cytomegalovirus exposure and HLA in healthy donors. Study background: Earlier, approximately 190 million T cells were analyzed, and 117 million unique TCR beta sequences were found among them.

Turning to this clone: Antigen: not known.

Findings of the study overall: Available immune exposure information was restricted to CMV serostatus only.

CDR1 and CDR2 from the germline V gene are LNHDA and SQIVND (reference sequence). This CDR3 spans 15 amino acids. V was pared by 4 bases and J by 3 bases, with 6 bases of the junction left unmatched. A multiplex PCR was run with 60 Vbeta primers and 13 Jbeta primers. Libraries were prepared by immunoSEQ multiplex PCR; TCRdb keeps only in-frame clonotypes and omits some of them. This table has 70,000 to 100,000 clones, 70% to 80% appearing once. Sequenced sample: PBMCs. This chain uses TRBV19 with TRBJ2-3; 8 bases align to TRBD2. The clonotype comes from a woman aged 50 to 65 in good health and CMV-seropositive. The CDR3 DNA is TGTGCCAGTAGTACGCTAGCGGGTGGAACAGATACGCAGTATTTT. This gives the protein CASSTLAGGTDTQYF.